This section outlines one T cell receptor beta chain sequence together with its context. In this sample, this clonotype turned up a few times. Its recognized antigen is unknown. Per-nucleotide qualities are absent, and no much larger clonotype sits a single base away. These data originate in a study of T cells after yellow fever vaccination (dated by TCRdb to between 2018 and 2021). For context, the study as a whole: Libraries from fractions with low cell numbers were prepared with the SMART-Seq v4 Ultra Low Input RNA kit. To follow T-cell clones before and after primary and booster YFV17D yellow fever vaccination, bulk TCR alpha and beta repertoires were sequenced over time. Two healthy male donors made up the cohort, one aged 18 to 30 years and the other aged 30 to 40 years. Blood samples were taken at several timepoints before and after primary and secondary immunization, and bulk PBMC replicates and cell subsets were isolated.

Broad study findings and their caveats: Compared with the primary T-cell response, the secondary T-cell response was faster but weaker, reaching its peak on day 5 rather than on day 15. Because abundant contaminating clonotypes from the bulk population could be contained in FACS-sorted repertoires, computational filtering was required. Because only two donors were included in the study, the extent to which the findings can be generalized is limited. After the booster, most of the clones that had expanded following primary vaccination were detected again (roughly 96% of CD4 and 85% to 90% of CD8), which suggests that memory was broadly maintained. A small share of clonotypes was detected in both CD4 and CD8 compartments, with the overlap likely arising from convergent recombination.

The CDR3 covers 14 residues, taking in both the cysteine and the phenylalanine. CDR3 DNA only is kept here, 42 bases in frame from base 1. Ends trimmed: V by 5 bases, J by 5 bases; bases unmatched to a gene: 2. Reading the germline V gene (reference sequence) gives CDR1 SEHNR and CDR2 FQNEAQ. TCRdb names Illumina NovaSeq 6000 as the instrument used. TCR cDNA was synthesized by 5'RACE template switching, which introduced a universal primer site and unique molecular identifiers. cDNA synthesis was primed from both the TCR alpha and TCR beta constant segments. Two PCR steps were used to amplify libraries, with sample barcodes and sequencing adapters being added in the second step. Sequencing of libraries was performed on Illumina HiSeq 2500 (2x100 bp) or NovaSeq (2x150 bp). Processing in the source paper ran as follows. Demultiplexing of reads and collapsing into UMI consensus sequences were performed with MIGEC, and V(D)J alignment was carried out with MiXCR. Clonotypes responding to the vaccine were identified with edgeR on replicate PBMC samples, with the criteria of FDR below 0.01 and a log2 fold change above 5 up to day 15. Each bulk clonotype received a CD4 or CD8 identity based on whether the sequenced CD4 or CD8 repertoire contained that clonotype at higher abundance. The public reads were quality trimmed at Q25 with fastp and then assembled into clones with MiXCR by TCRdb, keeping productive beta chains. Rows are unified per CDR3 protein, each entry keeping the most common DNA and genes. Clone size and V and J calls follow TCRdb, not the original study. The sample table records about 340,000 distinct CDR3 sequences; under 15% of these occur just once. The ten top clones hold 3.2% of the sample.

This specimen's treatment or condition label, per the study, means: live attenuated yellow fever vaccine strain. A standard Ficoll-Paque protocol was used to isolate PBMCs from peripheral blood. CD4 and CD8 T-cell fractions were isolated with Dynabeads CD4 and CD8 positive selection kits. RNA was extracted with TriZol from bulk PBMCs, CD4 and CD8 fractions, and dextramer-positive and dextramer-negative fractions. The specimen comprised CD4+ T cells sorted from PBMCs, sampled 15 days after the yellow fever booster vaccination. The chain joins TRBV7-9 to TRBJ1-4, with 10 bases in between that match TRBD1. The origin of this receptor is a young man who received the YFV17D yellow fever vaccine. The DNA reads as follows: TGTGCCAGCAGCAAGGGACAGGGGAATGAAAAACTGTTTTTT. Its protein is CASSKGQGNEKLFF.